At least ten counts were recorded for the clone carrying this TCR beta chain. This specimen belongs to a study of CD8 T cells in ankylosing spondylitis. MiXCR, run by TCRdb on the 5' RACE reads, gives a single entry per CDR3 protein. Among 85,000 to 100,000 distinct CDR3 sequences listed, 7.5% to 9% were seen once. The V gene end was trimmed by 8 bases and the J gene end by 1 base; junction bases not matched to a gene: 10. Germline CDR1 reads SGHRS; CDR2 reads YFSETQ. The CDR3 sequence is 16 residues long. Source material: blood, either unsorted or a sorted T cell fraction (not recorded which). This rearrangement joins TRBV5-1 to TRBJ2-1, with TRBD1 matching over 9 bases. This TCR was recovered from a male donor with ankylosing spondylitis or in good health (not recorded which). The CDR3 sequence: CASHSTGGRSYNEQFF. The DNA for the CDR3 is TGCGCCAGTCATTCTACAGGGGGCCGGTCCTACAATGAGCAGTTCTTC.